A single sample is the source of the 9 T cell receptor beta chains below, sequenced in a study of blood T cells in healthy people across ages. A sample-barcoded 5' primer and a J-beta primer mix were used in a second PCR of about 7 to 11 cycles. TCRdb re-analysed the 5' RACE reads in MiXCR, keeping a single row per CDR3 protein. Altogether roughly 1,700,000 distinct CDR3 sequences are present, roughly 30% being singletons, with the ten largest covering over 7%. Source material: blood. The receptor source for this set is a woman in her 30s in good health.

This chain links TRBV5-1 with TRBJ1-1; unclear D gene. The CDR3 extends over 11 amino acids. Per the germline V gene, CDR1 is SGHRS and CDR2 is YFSETQ. V lost 5 bases to trimming and J lost 8 bases, with 10 bases between them. CDR3 in amino acids: CASRIGEEAFF. The CDR3 bases are TGCGCCAGCAGGATCGGGGAGGAAGCTTTCTTT.

This clonotype has more than one count but fewer than ten. V is TRBV7-9 and J is TRBJ2-3; D may be TRBD2 (5 bases). The V end was cut by 5 bases, the J end by 5 bases, with 14 bases between. CDR3 length: 14 amino acids. Germline V gene data show CDR1 as SEHNR and CDR2 as FQNEAQ (reference sequence). The CDR3, as DNA: TGTGCCAGCAGCCCGGGGTCGGCGGTAGATACGCAGTATTTT. As protein: CASSPGSAVDTQYF.

The rearrangement uses TRBV6-5 and TRBJ2-3; TRBD2 might be the D (5 bases). CDR3 length equals 13 residues. The V end was cut by 6 bases, the J end by 3 bases, with 10 bases between. Germline V CDR1 and CDR2: MNHEY, SVGAGI. The CDR3 loop reads CASRAEETDTQYF. Here the CDR3 DNA reads TGTGCCAGCAGAGCGGAGGAAACAGATACGCAGTATTTT.

The gene calls are TRBV27 and TRBJ2-3; 8 bases line up with TRBD2. V shed 6 bases, J shed 5 bases, and the junction held 7 bases outside the gene matches. CDR1 and CDR2 from the germline V gene are MNHEY and SMNVEV (reference sequence). The CDR3 extends over 14 amino acids. CDR3 bases: TGTGCCAGCAGGCGGGGGGCGAGAATAGATACGCAGTATTTT. This codes for CASRRGARIDTQYF.

This clonotype was seen just once. A read error is possible here, since a much larger clone lies one base away. The CDR3 nucleotides read TGTGCCACCAGCAGAGAGGACAGATCCTACAATGAGCAGTACTTC. Its protein product is CATSREDRSYNEQYF. The chain links TRBV15 to TRBJ2-5; D is perhaps TRBD1 (6 bases). Trimming cost V 0 bases and J 11 bases, with 19 bases left between them. Germline CDR1 LNHNV, CDR2 YYDKDF (reference sequence). CDR3 length: 15 amino acids.

In the case of this clonotype: Sequence at one end of the junction differs from germline and may be a read error. The chain has TRBV6-6 and TRBJ2-1; the match to TRBD1 covers 7 bases. The CDR3 has 16 amino acids. CDR1 MNHNY and CDR2 SVGAGI come from the germline V gene (reference sequence). CDR3 protein: CTSSRYRDSRNNEQFF. The CDR3 DNA is TGTACCAGCAGTCGATACCGGGACAGCCGAAACAATGAGCAGTTCTTC.

This chain connects TRBV6-2 or TRBV6-3 to TRBJ2-1; D not resolved. Trimming pared 5 bases from V and 5 bases from J, leaving 10 bases between. This CDR3 spans 13 amino acids. The germline gives CDR1 MNHEY, CDR2 SVGEGT. The CDR3 nucleotides are TGTGCCAGCAGTCACTTATCGAACAATGAGCAGTTCTTC. Its protein is CASSHLSNNEQFF.

This clonotype has just a few counts. The CDR3 bases are TGTGCCACTATGGACACCCACAATTCCTACGAGCAGTACTTC. Translated: CATMDTHNSYEQYF. The rearrangement links TRBV10-3 to TRBJ2-7; a possible D gene is TRBD1 (5 bases). Per the germline V gene, CDR1 is ENHRY and CDR2 is SYGVKD. Trimming pared 10 bases from V and 1 base from J, leaving 17 bases between. CDR3 length: 14 amino acids.

This clonotype was recorded at least ten times. This chain joins TRBV29-1 and TRBJ2-5; 7 bases are a match to TRBD1. With 5 bases clipped from V and 4 bases from J, the junction kept 7 bases outside the gene matches. CDR3 length equals 13 residues. Germline values: CDR1 SQVTM, CDR2 ANQGSEA. CDR3 in amino acids: CSVLQGQRETQYF. For the CDR3, the DNA is TGCAGCGTTCTACAGGGGCAGCGAGAGACCCAGTACTTC.